A few counts support the clone carrying this T cell receptor (beta chain). The antigen remains undetermined. This entry is derived from a study of Graves' ophthalmopathy and Graves' hyperthyroidism. Trimming removed 0 bases at V and 9 bases at J, with 18 bases between. Germline CDR1 reads MGHRA; CDR2 reads YSYEKL. CDR3 length equals 17 residues. Transcripts of RNA were the source for amplifying TCR beta CDR3 regions. HTBI primers were employed in first-round RT-PCR, then a second-round multiplex PCR followed. MiXCR, applied by TCRdb to the multiplex PCR reads, yields one record per CDR3 protein. The sample lists approximately 460,000 distinct CDR3 sequences; 13% to 15% were seen once. Whole-study results and caveats: Also, most clonotypes expanded in the thyroid above 0.001 frequency appeared in blood.

Source material: blood. V is TRBV4-1 and J is TRBJ1-6; no reliable D call. The clonotype originates from a young woman with Graves' ophthalmopathy. CDR3 nucleotides: TGCGCCAGCAGCCAAGAATCGAGAAGCCGGGGTAGTTCACCCCTCCACTTT. Amino acid sequence: CASSQESRSRGSSPLHF.